This TCR beta chain stems from a study of T cell responses to AZD1222 COVID-19 vaccine. General study points: At 160-218 and 743-854, vaccine-associated CD4 TCRs were dominant, and they spanned spike. Donors were mostly white British, more females; clonal diversity possibly underestimated.

Some clones are missing from TCRdb's copy, which holds only in-frame ones; the method was immunoSEQ multiplex PCR. Of over 130,000 clones in the sample, about 90% are singletons; the top ten hold under 4.5%. Whether given at about 4 or about 12 weeks, second doses were pooled. Details on this clone: Its antigen is unidentified.

CDR1 SGHAT and CDR2 FQNNGV come from the germline V gene. The V and J ends lost 4 bases and 10 bases respectively, with 11 bases between them. The CDR3 is made up of 12 amino acids. The chain uses TRBV11-2 and TRBJ2-1, with D possibly being TRBD1 or TRBD2 (5 bases each). Sequences were derived from peripheral blood, sampled 28 days after the second AZD1222 dose. The sequence was obtained from an adult who received the AZD1222 COVID-19 vaccine. CDR3 sequence (DNA): TGTGCCAGCAGCTCCGACAGCGGCGAGCAGTTCTTC. Protein: CASSSDSGEQFF.